What follows are 18 T cell receptor beta chains derived from one specimen sequenced in a study of shared clonotypes between healthy human individuals. Here immunoSEQ multiplex PCR was the method, and the copy in TCRdb shows in-frame clones only, minus some. The sample holds some 650,000 clones, more than 95% seen once. Sequencing was carried out using naive CD4+ T cells sorted from blood. Sample subset: CD45RA+ positively selected. The receptors derive from a woman under 40 in good health.

The V and J genes are TRBV29-1 and TRBJ2-2, with D possibly being TRBD2 (5 bases). Trimming stripped 7 bases from V and 0 bases from J, with 9 bases between. CDR1 is SQVTM, CDR2 ANQGSEA, per germline. The CDR3 spans 13 residues. The DNA of the CDR3 is TGCAGCGCCCGGGAACCGAACACCGGGGAGCTGTTTTTT. Its translation is CSAREPNTGELFF.

This clone has a single count. The CDR3 loop reads CASLSGAGVGGYTF. CDR3 coding DNA: TGTGCCAGCCTTTCGGGGGCAGGGGTGGGCGGCTACACCTTC. The chain joins TRBV6-5 to TRBJ1-2; D is perhaps TRBD1 (6 bases). This CDR3 has 14 residues. From germline, CDR1 is MNHEY and CDR2 SVGAGI. Trimming left V 8 bases short and J 8 bases short, with 21 bases between.

The genes are TRBV5-1 and TRBJ2-1, with TRBD2 matching over 15 bases. Germline V gene data show CDR1 as SGHRS and CDR2 as YFSETQ. This CDR3 spans 19 amino acids. J was trimmed by 3 bases and V by 3 bases; bases with no gene match: 10. CDR3 coding DNA: TGCGCCAGCAGCTACACCCCCGGGACTAGCGGGAGGAGCTACAATGAGCAGTTCTTC. The encoded protein is CASSYTPGTSGRSYNEQFF. The variable domain in full, completed from reference TRBV5-1 and TRBJ2-1, reads KAGVTQTPRYLIKTRGQQVTLSCSPISGHRSVSWYQQTPGQGLQFLFEYFSETQRNKGNFPGRFSGRQFSNSRSEMNVSTLELGDSALYLCASSYTPGTSGRSYNEQFFGPGTRLTVL.

V gene TRBV6-5 combines with J gene TRBJ2-7, with no clear D. The CDR3 runs 11 residues. Germline CDR1 is MNHEY and CDR2 is SVGAGI. V was cut by 7 bases and J by 2 bases, with 6 bases left in between. CDR3 loop: CASTGPYEQYF. CDR3 in DNA: TGTGCCAGCACTGGGCCCTACGAGCAGTACTTC.

The chain carries TRBV9 and TRBJ2-1; 9 nucleotides agree with TRBD2. The CDR3 totals 15 residues. The ends lost 3 bases at V and 5 bases at J; junction bases unmatched: 6. Germline V gene data show CDR1 as SGDLS and CDR2 as YYNGEE. The CDR3 DNA reads as TGTGCCAGCAGCGCTAGCGGGACTGGGCACAATGAGCAGTTCTTC. This codes for CASSASGTGHNEQFF.

The chain recombines TRBV19 with TRBJ1-2; the D gene is possibly TRBD1 (6 bases). The length of the CDR3 is 19 residues. Germline values: CDR1 LNHDA, CDR2 SQIVND (reference sequence). The germline V and J ends were trimmed by 4 bases and 4 bases, with 28 bases remaining between them. CDR3 loop: CASSRHTSHDRSPRYGYTF. As DNA, the CDR3 is TGTGCCAGTAGTAGACACACCTCCCACGACAGGTCCCCCCGCTATGGCTACACCTTC.

This clone was found once. The chain links TRBV28 to TRBJ2-5; TRBD1 is a possible D gene (6 bases). The germline gives CDR1 MDHEN, CDR2 SYDVKM. The CDR3 totals 16 residues. The ends were cut back, 6 bases at V and 2 bases at J, with 19 bases in the middle. The CDR3 spells CASSQSGTSLQETQYF. Here the CDR3 DNA reads TGTGCCAGCAGCCAATCGGGGACATCCTTACAAGAGACCCAGTACTTC.

V usage is TRBV28 and J usage is TRBJ2-2, with TRBD2 matching 12 bases. Trimming cost V 10 bases and J 1 base; bases outside gene matches: 7. Germline-derived CDR1 and CDR2 are MDHEN and SYDVKM. CDR3 length: 16 amino acids. CDR3 residues: CATGTSGLLNTGELFF. For the CDR3, the DNA is TGTGCCACCGGGACTAGCGGGCTCCTGAACACCGGGGAGCTGTTTTTT.

This clone was seen only once. This sequence joins TRBV7-2 and TRBJ2-1; 7 positions match TRBD2. The V gene end was trimmed by 4 bases and the J gene end by 3 bases; junction bases not matched to a gene: 9. Germline V gene lookup returns CDR1 SGHTA and CDR2 FQGNSA. The CDR3 sequence is 16 residues long. CDR3 region: CASSSSSSGSYNEQFF. The DNA for the CDR3 is TGTGCCAGCAGCTCCAGTTCTAGCGGAAGCTACAATGAGCAGTTCTTC. Based on the CDR3 plus reference TRBV7-2 and TRBJ2-1, the full variable domain is GAGVSQSPSNKVTEKGKDVELRCDPISGHTALYWYRQSLGQGLEFLIYFQGNSAPDKSGLPSDRFSAERTGGSVSTLTIQRTQQEDSAVYLCASSSSSSGSYNEQFFGPGTRLTVL.

This sequence joins TRBV28 and TRBJ1-4; 9 nucleotides line up with TRBD1. The ends lost 2 bases at V and 11 bases at J; junction bases unmatched: 6. Per germline, CDR1 MDHEN and CDR2 SYDVKM. There are 14 residues in the CDR3. This CDR3 reads CASSLVGTGLKLFF. DNA for the CDR3: TGTGCCAGCAGTTTAGTTGGGACAGGGTTGAAACTGTTTTTT.

The chain combines TRBV19 with TRBJ1-1; 9 positions match TRBD1. Germline lookup yields CDR1 LNHDA and CDR2 SQIVND (reference sequence). The length of the CDR3 is 15 residues. Trimming removed 6 bases from V and 4 bases from J; junction bases left unmatched: 9. CDR3 sequence (DNA): TGTGCCAGTAGGAGGGACAGGGTTTGGAGCACTGAAGCTTTCTTT. It is translated as CASRRDRVWSTEAFF.

This chain uses TRBV10-1 with TRBJ1-4; no clear D gene. Germline-derived CDR1 and CDR2 are WNHNN and SYGVQD (reference sequence). Deletions cut 3 bases from V and 7 bases from J, with 9 bases between. CDR3 length: 13 residues. CDR3 DNA sequence: TGCGCCAGCAGTGAAACAGTAGGTGAAAAACTGTTTTTT. It codes for CASSETVGEKLFF.

The chain couples TRBV6-4 to TRBJ2-7; TRBD2 is a possible D gene (6 bases). Trimming shortened V by 2 bases and J by 4 bases, and 12 bases separated the two germline ends. The CDR3 sequence is 14 residues long. Germline CDR1 is MRHNA and CDR2 is SNTAGT. CDR3 bases: TGTGCCAGCAGTGACCCCCATCGGGGGTACGAGCAGTACTTC. Translation: CASSDPHRGYEQYF.

The chain is built from TRBV29-1 and TRBJ2-5; 9 bases line up with TRBD1. This CDR3 comprises 11 residues. In germline, CDR1 is SQVTM, CDR2 ANQGSEA. V shed 5 bases, J shed 9 bases, and the junction held 4 bases outside the gene matches. In nucleotides, the CDR3 is TGCAGCGTTCGGGACAGGGCCCCCCAGTACTTC. This translates into CSVRDRAPQYF.

The chain uses TRBV5-1 and TRBJ2-7, with TRBD2 matching over 8 bases. The germline CDR1 and CDR2 sequences are SGHRS and YFSETQ. The junction had 12 bases not matched to a gene; V was cut back by 4 bases and J by 3 bases. This CDR3 comprises 16 residues. CDR3 sequence reads: CASSPGPGLGVYEQYF. The CDR3 DNA follows: TGCGCCAGCAGCCCGGGGCCGGGACTAGGGGTCTACGAGCAGTACTTC. Complete variable domain (other parts from reference TRBV5-1 and TRBJ2-7): KAGVTQTPRYLIKTRGQQVTLSCSPISGHRSVSWYQQTPGQGLQFLFEYFSETQRNKGNFPGRFSGRQFSNSRSEMNVSTLELGDSALYLCASSPGPGLGVYEQYFGPGTRLTVT.

V is TRBV2 and J is TRBJ1-5, with a possible D match to TRBD1 (5 bases). V was shortened by 4 bases and J by 4 bases, with 11 bases between the two germline ends. Germline-derived CDR1 and CDR2 are SNHLY and FYNNEI. The CDR3 spans 14 residues. CDR3: CASSGGRINQPQHF. The CDR3 DNA follows: TGTGCCAGCAGTGGGGGACGCATTAATCAGCCCCAGCATTTT.

This chain uses TRBV5-1 with TRBJ2-7; 9 bases are a match to TRBD2. This CDR3 is 15 amino acids long. The V gene's germline CDR1 is SGHRS and CDR2 YFSETQ. Trimming removed 4 bases from V and 4 bases from J; junction bases left unmatched: 9. The CDR3 region has the DNA TGCGCCAGCAGCGCTGGAGCGGGGGGACCTTACGAGCAGTACTTC. Protein sequence: CASSAGAGGPYEQYF.

The V and J genes are TRBV4-1 and TRBJ2-5; 14 nucleotides align to TRBD2. Germline CDR1 is MGHRA and CDR2 is YSYEKL. The CDR3 runs 20 residues. V lost 2 bases and J lost 5; bases outside the gene matches: 16. CDR3 nucleotides: TGCGCCAGCAGCCAACCTCGGGGACTAGCGGGAGTAGGCGATGGGGAGACCCAGTACTTC. It specifies CASSQPRGLAGVGDGETQYF.